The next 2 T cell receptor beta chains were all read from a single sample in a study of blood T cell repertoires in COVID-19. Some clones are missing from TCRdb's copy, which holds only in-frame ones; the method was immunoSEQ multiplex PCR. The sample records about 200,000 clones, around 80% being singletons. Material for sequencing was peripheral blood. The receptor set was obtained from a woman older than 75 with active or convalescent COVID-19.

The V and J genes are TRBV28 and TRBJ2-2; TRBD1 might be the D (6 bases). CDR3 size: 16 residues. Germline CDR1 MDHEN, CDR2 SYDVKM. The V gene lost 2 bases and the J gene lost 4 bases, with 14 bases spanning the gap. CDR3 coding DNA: TGTGCCAGCAGTTTAAGGGCAGGGGTGGCCACCGGGGAGCTGTTTTTT. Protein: CASSLRAGVATGELFF.

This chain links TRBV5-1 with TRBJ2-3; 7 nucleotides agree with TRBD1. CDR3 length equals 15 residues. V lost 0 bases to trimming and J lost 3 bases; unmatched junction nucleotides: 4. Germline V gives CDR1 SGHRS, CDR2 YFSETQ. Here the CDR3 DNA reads TGCGCCAGCAGCTTGGTAGGGGGCAGGACAGATACGCAGTATTTT. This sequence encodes CASSLVGGRTDTQYF.